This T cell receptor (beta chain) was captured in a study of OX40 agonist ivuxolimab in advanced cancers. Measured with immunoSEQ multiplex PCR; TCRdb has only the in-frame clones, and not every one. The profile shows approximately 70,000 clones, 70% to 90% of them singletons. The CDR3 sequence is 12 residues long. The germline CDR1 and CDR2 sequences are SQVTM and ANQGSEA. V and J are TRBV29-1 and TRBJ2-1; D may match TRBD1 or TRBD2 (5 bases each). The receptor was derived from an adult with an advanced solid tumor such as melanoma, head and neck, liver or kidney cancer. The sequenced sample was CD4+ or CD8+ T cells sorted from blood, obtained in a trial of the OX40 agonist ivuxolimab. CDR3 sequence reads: CSTGTTGGEQFF. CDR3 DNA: TGCAGTACCGGGACCACAGGAGGTGAGCAGTTCTTC.